This T cell receptor (beta chain) was documented in a study of memory CD4+ T cells and cytomegalovirus serostatus. In the study's own analysis: After removing out-of-frame reads, around 2 million distinct TCRbeta sequences remained. Repertoires were generated with immunoSEQ multiplex PCR, while TCRdb's copy carries only in-frame clones and drops some. V, J and clone size are those of that table, while D and trimming were read from the DNA. The sample holds roughly 49,000 clones, 75% to 85% seen once. Single viable CD3+CD4+CD8-CD45RO+ cells were sorted as the memory CD4+ T cells. Serostatus was set by detecting CMV pp150, pp28, p38, p52 IgG. With 4 bases clipped from V and 8 bases from J, the junction kept 13 bases outside the gene matches. Germline CDR1 SGHNT, CDR2 YENEEA. The CDR3 runs to 15 residues.

The source material was memory CD4+ T cells from blood. This receptor was taken from an adult in good health and CMV-seronegative. The chain recombines TRBV11-3 with TRBJ1-2, with 7 positions matching TRBD1. The CDR3 spells CASSSPETGSCGYTF. The CDR3 DNA is TGTGCCAGCAGCTCGCCTGAGACAGGGAGCTGCGGCTACACCTTC.